This is a list of T cell receptor beta chains from one sample in a study of cytomegalovirus exposure and HLA in healthy donors. Sequenced by immunoSEQ multiplex PCR; TCRdb stores in-frame clones only, minus some. This sample has tens of thousands of clones; approximately 90% occur once, and the top ten carry roughly 2.3%. The sequencing sample was made of PBMCs. These receptor sequences come from a man younger than 35 in good health and CMV-seronegative. Each CDR3 is given with its conserved first and last residue. D genes are given only for firm matches.

D	V	J	CDR3
TRBD2	TRBV7-8	TRBJ2-2	CASSLAGGLAGGYQNTGELFF
NA	TRBV4-1	TRBJ1-1	CASSQAWTVYMNTEAFF
NA	TRBV28	TRBJ1-1	CASSLWQGSRFLDTEAFF
TRBD1	TRBV7-9	TRBJ1-4	CASSLTGEVLFF
TRBD1	TRBV5-5	TRBJ2-4	CASSLAFDRGRNIQYF
TRBD2	TRBV5-1	TRBJ2-7	CASSLSGTTYEQYF
NA	TRBV28	TRBJ1-5	CASRESNQPQHF
NA	TRBV19	TRBJ2-2	CASSINAVTGELFF
TRBD2	TRBV5-8	TRBJ2-5	CASSLGLASKTQYF
NA	TRBV28	TRBJ1-2	CASSTLPGYTF
TRBD2	TRBV19	TRBJ2-1	CASSGRAYNEQFF
TRBD2	TRBV9	TRBJ2-1	CASSPTGTSGYNEQFF
TRBD2	TRBV5-1	TRBJ2-5	CASSLGLAGVGETQYF
TRBD2	TRBV5-1	TRBJ2-7	CASSYGLLAGDHYEQYF
TRBD1	TRBV5-8	TRBJ1-3	CASSRDRGGNTIYF
NA	TRBV28	TRBJ1-2	CASSSPPPDYGYTF
TRBD2	TRBV27	TRBJ2-2	CASSPWGGSGGELFF
NA	TRBV19	TRBJ2-1	CASRATGRDFHNEQFF
TRBD1	TRBV9	TRBJ1-6	CASSPPGQYNSPLHF
NA	TRBV14	TRBJ1-1	CASSATAFSEAFF
NA	TRBV4-1	TRBJ2-1	CASSQESSGTRYNEQFF
NA	TRBV4-1	TRBJ2-7	CASSLSSSYEQYF
NA	TRBV28	TRBJ2-1	CATRRDLSGDNEQFF
NA	TRBV25-1	TRBJ1-1	CASSEGGSMNTEAFF
NA	TRBV10-2	TRBJ2-1	CASSNLRYNEQFF
NA	TRBV29-1	TRBJ2-2	CSVLGHSNTGELFF
NA	TRBV30	TRBJ2-4	CAWSVQGTLAKNIQYF
NA	TRBV10-2	TRBJ1-3	CASSDLRSVSGNTIYF
TRBD2	TRBV5-1	TRBJ2-1	CASSLVSGSSYNEQFF
NA	TRBV28	TRBJ1-2	CASSFSVYGYTF
TRBD2	TRBV6-1	TRBJ2-4	CASRVPGGDQTQYF
TRBD1	TRBV6-6	TRBJ1-1	CASSYTRTGKDAFF
TRBD2	TRBV7-6	TRBJ2-7	CASSLGASGAYEQYF
NA	TRBV5-4	TRBJ2-4	CASSPRAKNIQYF
TRBD1	TRBV6-5	TRBJ1-1	CASRDRNTEAFF
NA	TRBV6-5	TRBJ2-1	CASSSQGLAGYNEQFF
TRBD2	TRBV18	TRBJ2-7	CASSYIIMGLAGGEQYF
TRBD1	TRBV6-1	TRBJ2-7	CASRAGTVSYEQYF
NA	TRBV28	TRBJ1-3	CASGLPSSGNTIYF
TRBD2	TRBV11-2	TRBJ2-5	CASSLGGTSGRGETQYF
TRBD1	TRBV7-2	TRBJ2-2	CASSLSGQVDGELFF
NA	TRBV28	TRBJ1-6	CASSQRDRTIRSSYNSPLHF
NA	TRBV28	TRBJ2-7	CASSFPVVQGYEQYF
NA	TRBV6-4	TRBJ2-2	CASSDSRASTGELFF
TRBD2	TRBV6-4	TRBJ2-1	CASSDSPGGPNEQFF
NA	TRBV27	NA	CASSVFPPTGFYEQYF
NA	TRBV6-4	TRBJ2-3	CASSLRETDTQYF
TRBD2	TRBV7-2	TRBJ2-7	CASSLDGGAYEQYF
TRBD1	TRBV28	TRBJ1-1	CASTRQGTRGTVGAFF
NA	TRBV4-2	TRBJ1-1	CASSPTRNRGEAFF
NA	TRBV10-3	TRBJ2-3	CTISESVGTDTQYF
TRBD2	TRBV7-3	TRBJ2-2	CASSLFAGGPGTGELFF
TRBD2	TRBV27	TRBJ2-3	CASRDGTSASNTQYF
NA	TRBV6-1	TRBJ1-5	CASSPGQNSNQPQHF